Each of the 12 T cell receptor beta chains below was sequenced from the same sample in a study of T cell responses to AZD1222 COVID-19 vaccine (TCRdb year 2021). The receptor library was made with the immunoSEQ multiplex PCR assay. Drawn from immuneACCESS, this table holds only the in-frame rearrangements with V and J called that TCRdb kept. Clones are partly lost; checked studies trace under half to an unresolved V gene and leave the rest unexplained. The sample table holds tens of thousands of clones, of which less than 95% were seen once. The top ten clonotypes cover about 29% of the sample. Read against the paper, the sample's time point label means: about 28 days (+/-7) after the second vaccine dose. The source was peripheral blood, collected 28 days after the second AZD1222 dose. All receptors derive from an adult who received the AZD1222 COVID-19 vaccine.

This clone was counted a single time. The chain carries TRBV7-9 and TRBJ1-2; maybe TRBD1 (5 bases). The germline V gene has CDR1 SEHNR and CDR2 FQNEAQ (reference sequence). V was cut by 4 bases and J by 2 bases, with 17 bases left in between. CDR3 length: 16 amino acids. The CDR3 DNA sequence: TGTGCCAGCAGCTCTTCGGGGCTCGGGAGGAACTATGGCTACACCTTC. Protein product: CASSSSGLGRNYGYTF.

The rearrangement uses TRBV7-9 and TRBJ2-7; D is ambiguous. The germline gives CDR1 SEHNR, CDR2 FQNEAQ (reference sequence). The CDR3 consists of 15 residues. V lost 8 bases and J lost 0, with 17 bases in between. As DNA, the CDR3 is TGTGCCAGCGCCCCGGAGATAGCAAGCTCCTACGAGCAGTACTTC. Its protein product is CASAPEIASSYEQYF.

The J gene is TRBJ1-5, the V gene TRBV30; 7 bases match TRBD1. With 1 base clipped from V and 3 bases from J, the junction kept 6 bases outside the gene matches. Germline V CDR1 and CDR2: GTSNPN, SVGIG (reference sequence). This CDR3 spans 15 amino acids. The CDR3 nucleotides are TGTGCCTGGAGTGAAACAGGGGAAAACAATCAGCCCCAGCATTTT. It specifies CAWSETGENNQPQHF.

The chain recombines TRBV3-1 (or the pseudogene TRBV3-2) with TRBJ1-1, with 8 positions matching TRBD1. CDR3 length: 13 amino acids. Germline V gene lookup returns CDR1 LGHDT and CDR2 YNNKEL (reference sequence). Germline trimming cut 3 bases from V and 6 bases from J; bases unmatched to any gene: 3. DNA of the CDR3: TGTGCCAGCAGCCAGCGGACAGGGTCTGAAGCTTTCTTT. This translates into CASSQRTGSEAFF.

The chain uses TRBV28 and TRBJ1-4; 9 bases agree with TRBD1. J was trimmed by 4 bases and V by 5 bases; bases with no gene match: 5. CDR1 is MDHEN and CDR2 is SYDVKM in the germline V gene. The CDR3 runs to 15 residues. CDR3: CASSPWTGVNEKLFF. CDR3 coding DNA: TGTGCCAGCAGTCCCTGGACAGGGGTTAATGAAAAACTGTTTTTT. Combining the CDR3 with reference TRBV28 and TRBJ1-4 gives the whole variable domain DVKVTQSSRYLVKRTGEKVFLECVQDMDHENMFWYRQDPGLGLRLIYFSYDVKMKEKGDIPEGYSVSREKKERFSLILESASTNQTSMYLCASSPWTGVNEKLFFGSGTQLSVL.

This clone was counted between two and nine times. V usage is TRBV12-3 or TRBV12-4 and J usage is TRBJ2-5; D gene ambiguous. The CDR3 is made up of 11 amino acids. V dropped 6 bases and J dropped 1 base, with 3 bases sitting between them. CDR3 amino acids: CASSLQETQYF. In DNA form, the CDR3 reads TGTGCCAGCAGCCTCCAAGAGACCCAGTACTTC.

The table lists this clone with a count of one. The genes are TRBV29-1 and TRBJ1-2; 7 bases are shared with TRBD1. The V segment lost 1 base and the J segment 0 bases; nucleotides outside the gene matches: 2. The germline CDR1 and CDR2 sequences are SQVTM and ANQGSEA. CDR3 length: 14 amino acids. As DNA, the CDR3 is TGCAGCGTTGAAGTACAGGGGTCTAACTATGGCTACACCTTC. Encoded protein: CSVEVQGSNYGYTF.

This chain uses TRBV5-1 with TRBJ1-1; 9 bases agree with TRBD1. The CDR3 has 13 residues. Trimming took 4 bases from V and 7 from J; bases not matched to a gene: 5. Germline V gene lookup returns CDR1 SGHRS and CDR2 YFSETQ. CDR3 coding DNA: TGCGCCAGCAGCCGGACAGGGGAAAATGAAGCTTTCTTT. Translating gives CASSRTGENEAFF. The entire variable domain, with the rest obtained from reference TRBV5-1 and TRBJ1-1, is as follows: KAGVTQTPRYLIKTRGQQVTLSCSPISGHRSVSWYQQTPGQGLQFLFEYFSETQRNKGNFPGRFSGRQFSNSRSEMNVSTLELGDSALYLCASSRTGENEAFFGQGTRLTVV.

The table lists this clone with a count of one. The chain links TRBV6-2 or TRBV6-3 to TRBJ2-7; D gene ambiguous. The germline V and J ends were trimmed by 6 bases and 0 bases, with 9 bases remaining between them. Germline CDR1 MNHEY, CDR2 SVGEGT. The length of the CDR3 is 13 residues. The CDR3 protein is CASSHLLSYEQYF. In nucleotides, the CDR3 is TGTGCCAGCAGCCACCTTCTCTCCTACGAGCAGTACTTC.

The gene calls are TRBV6-1 and TRBJ2-1, with D perhaps matching TRBD1 (7 bases). The CDR3 sequence is 14 residues long. Germline assignment: CDR1 MNHNS and CDR2 SASEGT. V lost 3 bases to trimming and J lost 3 bases, with 9 bases between them. The CDR3 here is CASSDRGVYNEQFF. Written as DNA, the CDR3 is TGTGCCAGCAGTGACAGGGGGGTCTACAATGAGCAGTTCTTC.

This sequence joins TRBV27 and TRBJ2-5; D is ambiguous. The V gene's germline CDR1 is MNHEY and CDR2 SMNVEV (reference sequence). Trimming cost V 8 bases and J 9 bases, with 13 bases left between them. The CDR3 spans 11 residues. The CDR3 reads CASGVGRAQYF. Written as DNA, the CDR3 is TGTGCCAGCGGCGTCGGTAGGGCCCAGTACTTC.

This chain links TRBV6-2 or TRBV6-3 with TRBJ2-1; perhaps TRBD2 as D (5 bases). In germline, CDR1 is MNHEY, CDR2 SVGEGT. V was clipped by 5 bases and J by 12 bases, with 20 bases between them. The CDR3 has 14 residues. DNA for the CDR3: TGTGCCAGCAGTCCAGAGATCCGGGGTGCCCGGCAGTTCTTC. As protein: CASSPEIRGARQFF.